These T cell receptor beta chains were read from a single sample in a study of Graves' ophthalmopathy and Graves' hyperthyroidism. TCRdb re-called the multiplex PCR reads with MiXCR, one entry per CDR3 protein. Counted here are 450,000 or so distinct CDR3 sequences, approximately 15% occurring once; the ten biggest clones make up around 9.8%. Input material: blood. The receptor set was obtained from a woman in her twenties or thirties with Graves' ophthalmopathy. Each CDR3 is given with its conserved first and last residue.

v_gene | CDR3aa
TRBV6-5 | CASSYSFGGEQYF
TRBV4-2 | CASSQEIAGESYEQYF
TRBV15 | CATSRVVWEGKDNSGNTIYF
TRBV30 | CAWSGEETQYF
TRBV24-1 | CATGLAGGYEQYF
TRBV12-3/TRBV12-4 | CASSFWTSGVANTGELFF
TRBV6-5 | CASSYLQGTEAFF
TRBV7-8 | CASSLSRGAWNTEAFF
TRBV6-5 | CASSFPGGGDYGYTF
TRBV6-2/TRBV6-3 | CASSRSGTVRQTQYF
TRBV6-5 | CASSYSMSAAETQYF
TRBV29-1 | CSVTTGNKETQYF
TRBV24-1 | CATSAYEQYF
TRBV6-5 | CASSSRGRQRNTGELFF
TRBV30 | CAWTFQGVDSPLHF
TRBV19 | CASSPAGHRSSYEQYF
TRBV6-5 | CASSYEDTPYEQYF